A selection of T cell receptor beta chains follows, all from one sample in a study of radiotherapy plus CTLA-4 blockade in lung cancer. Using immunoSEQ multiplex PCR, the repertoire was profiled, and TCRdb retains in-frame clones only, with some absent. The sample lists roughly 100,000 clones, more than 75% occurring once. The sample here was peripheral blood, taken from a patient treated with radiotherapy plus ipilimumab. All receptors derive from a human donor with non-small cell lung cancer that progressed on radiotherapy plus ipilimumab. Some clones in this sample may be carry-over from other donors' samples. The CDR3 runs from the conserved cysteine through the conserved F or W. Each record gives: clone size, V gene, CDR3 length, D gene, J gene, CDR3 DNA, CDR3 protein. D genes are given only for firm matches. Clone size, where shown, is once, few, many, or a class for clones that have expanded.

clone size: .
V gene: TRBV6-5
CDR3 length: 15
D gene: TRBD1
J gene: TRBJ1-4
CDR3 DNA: TGTGCCAGCAGTGGAAGGACAGGGACTAATGAAAAACTGTTTTTT
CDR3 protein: CASSGRTGTNEKLFF

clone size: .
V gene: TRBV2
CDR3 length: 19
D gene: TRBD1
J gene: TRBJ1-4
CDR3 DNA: TGTGCCAGCAGTGAAAACGGGGTCAGGGGGTGGAGGGCTAATGAAAAACTGTTTTTT
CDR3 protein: CASSENGVRGWRANEKLFF

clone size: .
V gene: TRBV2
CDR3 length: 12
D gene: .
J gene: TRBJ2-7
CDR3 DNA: TGTGCCAGCAGTATGAACCTTTACGAGCAGTACTTC
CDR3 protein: CASSMNLYEQYF

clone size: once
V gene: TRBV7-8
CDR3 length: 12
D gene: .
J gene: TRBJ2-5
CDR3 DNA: TGTGCCAGCAGCTGGCTCCAAGAGACCCAGTACTTC
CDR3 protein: CASSWLQETQYF

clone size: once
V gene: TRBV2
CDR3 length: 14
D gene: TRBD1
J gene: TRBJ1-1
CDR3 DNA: TGTGCCAGCAGTGACTTGACAGGGGACACTGAAGCTTTCTTT
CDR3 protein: CASSDLTGDTEAFF

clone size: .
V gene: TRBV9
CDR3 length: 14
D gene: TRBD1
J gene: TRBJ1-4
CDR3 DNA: TGTGCCAGCAGCGTAGGTGGGGACAGGGAAAAACTGTTTTTT
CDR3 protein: CASSVGGDREKLFF

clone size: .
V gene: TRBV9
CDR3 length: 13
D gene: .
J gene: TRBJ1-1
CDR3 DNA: TGTGCCAGCAGCGTAGCCCAGAACACTGAAGCTTTCTTT
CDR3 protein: CASSVAQNTEAFF

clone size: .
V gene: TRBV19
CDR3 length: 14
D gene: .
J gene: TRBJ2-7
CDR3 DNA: TGCGCCAGTAGTCGTCAGGGGACTCAATACGAGCAGTACTTC
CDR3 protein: CASSRQGTQYEQYF

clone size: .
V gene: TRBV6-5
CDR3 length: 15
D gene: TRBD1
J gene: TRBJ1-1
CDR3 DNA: TGTGCCAGCAGTTACTCGACAGGGCTGAACACTGAAGCTTTCTTT
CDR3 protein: CASSYSTGLNTEAFF

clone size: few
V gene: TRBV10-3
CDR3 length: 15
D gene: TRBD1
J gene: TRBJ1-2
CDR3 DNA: TGTGCCATCAGTGAGTCGACAGGGGGGGCAGGAGGCTACACCTTC
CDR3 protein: CAISESTGGAGGYTF

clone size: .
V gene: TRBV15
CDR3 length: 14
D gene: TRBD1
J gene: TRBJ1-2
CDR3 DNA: TGTGCCACCAGCAGCGACAGGGGAGGATATGGCTACACCTTC
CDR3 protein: CATSSDRGGYGYTF